This TCR beta chain was obtained from a study of shared clonotypes between healthy human individuals. Study-wide findings and caveats: Non-shared clonotypes showed lower generation probabilities than clonotypes common to all four donors.

Assay execution took place at the deep level. The assay was immunoSEQ multiplex PCR, and TCRdb's table has in-frame clones only and misses some. The repertoire holds fewer than 400,000 clones, with roughly 70% as singletons. With regard to this clone: Its antigen is still unknown. At one end the junction does not follow the germline gene, possibly because of a read error.

The origin of this receptor is a man aged 25 to 45 in good health. The specimen sequenced was memory CD4+ T cells sorted from blood. Subset indicated: CD45RA-negative fraction.

This CDR3 is CASSLTGTDEKLFF. Written as DNA, the CDR3 is TGTGCCAGCAGCTTAACAGGGACGGACGAAAAACTGTTTTTT. The chain carries TRBV5-3 and TRBJ1-4, with D tentatively TRBD1 (6 bases). TRBV5-3 carries the ORF label, with uncertain function. This CDR3 comprises 14 residues.